This T cell receptor beta chain derives from a study of ipilimumab plus nivolumab after autologous stem cell transplantation. Study-wide background: Median doses per patient: four to six ipilimumab, 7 to 9 nivolumab.

Checkpoint therapy with ipilimumab 1 mg/kg began 14 to 28 days after transplant. Patients got 3 mg/kg IV nivolumab weeks 1, 4, 7, 10, then biweekly through week 26. CDR3 size: 18 residues. Per the germline V gene, CDR1 is SGHTA and CDR2 is FQGNSA. The V gene end was trimmed by 4 bases and the J gene end by 1 base; junction bases not matched to a gene: 8. The assay was immunoSEQ multiplex PCR, and TCRdb's table has in-frame clones only and misses some. The table includes about 47,000 clones, roughly 90% detected once. The receptor was derived from a male donor with multiple myeloma. Sequenced material: PBMCs, taken in a trial of ipilimumab plus nivolumab as post-transplant consolidation. The chain employs TRBV7-2 and TRBJ1-6; 9 bases map to TRBD1. The CDR3 reads CASSSSWGTGSYNSPLHF. The CDR3 DNA is TGTGCCAGCAGCTCCTCCTGGGGGACAGGGTCCTATAATTCACCCCTCCACTTT.